Below are 27 T cell receptor beta chains sequenced from a single sample in a study of PD-1 blockade in classical Hodgkin lymphoma. Sequenced by immunoSEQ multiplex PCR; TCRdb stores in-frame clones only, minus some. The sample holds roughly 94,000 clones, approximately 94% seen once. Time point meaning: cycle 4 day 1 (C4D1), after 6 weeks of nivolumab. Every patient was affected by relapse after autologous stem cell transplantation, while exposure to brentuximab vedotin was not uniform. The sample in question was peripheral blood mononuclear cells (PBMCs), obtained before the fourth cycle of nivolumab. The receptors originated from a human donor with classical Hodgkin lymphoma.

This sequence joins TRBV7-9 and TRBJ2-7; no firm D call. This CDR3 comprises 13 residues. V was shortened by 1 base and J by 6 bases, with 10 bases between the two germline ends. Germline CDR1 and CDR2: SEHNR and FQNEAQ (reference sequence). This CDR3 reads CASSLEVGLEQYF. CDR3 DNA sequence: TGTGCCAGCAGCTTAGAAGTAGGGCTCGAGCAGTACTTC.

The V call is TRBV6-5, the J call TRBJ2-7, with unresolved D. Germline V CDR1 and CDR2: MNHEY, SVGAGI. CDR3 length: 13 amino acids. Trimming pared 2 bases from V and 9 bases from J, leaving 14 bases between. The CDR3 sequence: CASSYTDGPAQYF. DNA of the CDR3: TGTGCCAGCAGTTACACAGACGGGCCCGCGCAGTACTTC.

This chain uses TRBV9 with TRBJ2-1, with D unclear. From germline, CDR1 is SGDLS and CDR2 YYNGEE. CDR3 size: 11 residues. Between the trimmed V and J ends, which lost 4 bases and 10 bases, there was a span of 9 bases. The CDR3 is CASSQTAEQFF. The CDR3 DNA is TGTGCCAGCAGCCAAACCGCCGAGCAGTTCTTC. Using reference TRBV9 and TRBJ2-1 for the parts outside the CDR3, the full variable domain is DSGVTQTPKHLITATGQRVTLRCSPRSGDLSVYWYQQSLDQGLQFLIQYYNGEERAKGNILERFSAQQFPDLHSELNLSSLELGDSALYFCASSQTAEQFFGPGTRLTVL.

CDR3 loop: CASSVEAGGPGEQYF. The DNA of the CDR3 is TGTGCCAGCAGCGTAGAGGCGGGAGGGCCAGGCGAGCAGTACTTC. J is TRBJ2-7 and V is TRBV9, with 9 nucleotides matching TRBD2. Per the germline V gene, CDR1 is SGDLS and CDR2 is YYNGEE. The J segment lost 6 bases and the V segment lost 0 bases, leaving 7 bases of the junction unmatched. The CDR3 sequence is 15 residues long.

The rearrangement joins TRBV9 to TRBJ2-3; 8 bases map to TRBD1. Germline V gene data show CDR1 as SGDLS and CDR2 as YYNGEE. This CDR3 has 15 residues. The V segment lost 0 bases and the J segment 4 bases; nucleotides outside the gene matches: 4. Written as DNA, the CDR3 is TGTGCCAGCAGCGTAGGGACAGGGTTCCCAGATACGCAGTATTTT. It yields the protein CASSVGTGFPDTQYF.

This chain connects TRBV2 to TRBJ1-1, with D hard to call. V was pared by 4 bases and J by 6 bases, with 9 bases between. Germline V gene sequence: CDR1 SNHLY, CDR2 FYNNEI. This CDR3 is 12 amino acids long. The chain's CDR3 is CASSGGIAEAFF. The CDR3 DNA sequence: TGTGCCAGCAGTGGGGGTATCGCTGAAGCTTTCTTT.

CDR3 region: CASSHPGQGFPSGSYEQYF. The CDR3 region has the DNA TGCGCCAGCAGCCATCCGGGACAGGGTTTTCCTAGCGGTTCCTACGAGCAGTACTTC. The chain combines TRBV5-1 with TRBJ2-7; 9 nucleotides line up with TRBD1. The V gene end was trimmed by 4 bases and the J gene end by 1 base; junction bases not matched to a gene: 18. This CDR3 comprises 19 residues. Germline V gene lookup returns CDR1 SGHRS and CDR2 YFSETQ. Supplemented by reference TRBV5-1 and TRBJ2-7, the full variable domain reads KAGVTQTPRYLIKTRGQQVTLSCSPISGHRSVSWYQQTPGQGLQFLFEYFSETQRNKGNFPGRFSGRQFSNSRSEMNVSTLELGDSALYLCASSHPGQGFPSGSYEQYFGPGTRLTVT.

In nucleotides, the CDR3 is TGTGCCAGCAGCCCAAACCCCGGGAGTCTCGAACAGTACTTC. Translated: CASSPNPGSLEQYF. V is TRBV5-4 and J is TRBJ2-7; TRBD2 is a possible D gene (6 bases). Germline lookup yields CDR1 SGHNT and CDR2 YYREEE (reference sequence). There are 14 residues in the CDR3. Deletions cut 4 bases from V and 10 bases from J, with 21 bases between.

The CDR3 nucleotides are TGTGCCAGCAGTTTTCGGGTAATGAACACTGAAGCTTTCTTT. This codes for CASSFRVMNTEAFF. This chain links TRBV28 with TRBJ1-1, with D unclear. Trimming shortened V by 3 bases and J by 0 bases, and 8 bases separated the two germline ends. Germline V gene sequence: CDR1 MDHEN, CDR2 SYDVKM. This CDR3 is built from 14 residues.

J is TRBJ2-2 and V is TRBV9; tentatively, D is TRBD1 (6 bases). The germline V gene has CDR1 SGDLS and CDR2 YYNGEE. The CDR3 is 14 amino acids. Trimming removed 0 bases at V and 5 bases at J, with 8 bases between. CDR3 bases: TGTGCCAGCAGCGTAGCAGGGGAAACCGGGGAGCTGTTTTTT. Residues: CASSVAGETGELFF.

This clone was seen once. The chain employs TRBV28 and TRBJ1-2; D is unresolved. There are 11 residues in the CDR3. In germline, CDR1 is MDHEN, CDR2 SYDVKM. The V end lost 6 bases, the J end lost 4 bases, and 6 bases lay between the germline ends. DNA for the CDR3: TGTGCCAGCAGACGGGGCTATGGCTACACCTTC. Its translation: CASRRGYGYTF.

The chain couples TRBV6-5 to TRBJ1-2; TRBD1 aligns across 10 bases. There are 15 residues in the CDR3. The junction had 4 bases not matched to a gene; V was cut back by 6 bases and J by 0 bases. Germline loops: CDR1 MNHEY, CDR2 SVGAGI. The CDR3 loop reads CASRRTGGANYGYTF. The CDR3 DNA sequence: TGTGCCAGCAGGCGGACAGGGGGAGCTAACTATGGCTACACCTTC.

In its sample, this clone was seen once. CDR3: CASAATGYGYTF. For the CDR3, the DNA is TGTGCCAGCGCGGCCACGGGCTATGGCTACACCTTC. The chain recombines TRBV2 with TRBJ1-2; D remains unclear. V dropped 8 bases and J dropped 4 bases, with 11 bases sitting between them. CDR3 length: 12 amino acids. Germline assignment: CDR1 SNHLY and CDR2 FYNNEI.

This chain links TRBV20-1 with TRBJ2-1; D is unclear. Deletions cut 1 base from V and 5 bases from J, with 3 bases between. This CDR3 spans 11 amino acids. The germline V gene encodes CDR1 DFQATT and CDR2 SNEGSKA (reference sequence). In DNA form, the CDR3 reads TGCAGTGCTAGAGGAGACAATGAGCAGTTCTTC. Amino acids: CSARGDNEQFF.

The V and J genes are TRBV29-1 and TRBJ2-1, with TRBD2 matching over 8 bases. The V and J ends lost 6 bases and 6 bases, in that order; junction bases with no gene match: 7. Germline V gene lookup returns CDR1 SQVTM and CDR2 ANQGSEA. This CDR3 has 13 amino acids. The CDR3 here is CSVPGLGANEQFF. In nucleotides, the CDR3 is TGCAGCGTGCCGGGACTAGGTGCCAATGAGCAGTTCTTC.

The V call is TRBV9, the J call TRBJ1-1, with 7 nucleotides matching TRBD1. Germline V gives CDR1 SGDLS, CDR2 YYNGEE. V dropped 5 bases and J dropped 2; count of bases not matched to a gene: 12. There are 16 residues in the CDR3. This CDR3 is CASRVTGDPKNTEAFF. CDR3 sequence (DNA): TGTGCCAGCAGAGTTACAGGGGACCCTAAAAACACTGAAGCTTTCTTT.

V usage is TRBV18 and J usage is TRBJ2-3, with D perhaps TRBD2 (6 bases). The CDR3 spans 17 residues. The V gene's germline CDR1 is KGHSH and CDR2 LQKENI. Deletions cut 2 bases from V and 1 base from J, with 16 bases between. CDR3 protein: CASSPIQTGVGTDTQYF. In DNA form, the CDR3 reads TGTGCCAGCTCACCAATTCAAACGGGAGTGGGCACAGATACGCAGTATTTT.

The chain carries TRBV9 and TRBJ1-1, with TRBD1 matching over 10 bases. The CDR3 consists of 14 residues. CDR1 is SGDLS and CDR2 is YYNGEE in the germline V gene. Trimming at V came to 0 bases and at J to 5 bases, leaving 1 base not matched to a gene. In DNA form, the CDR3 reads TGTGCCAGCAGCGTAGAGGGACAGGGGACTGAAGCTTTCTTT. Amino acid sequence: CASSVEGQGTEAFF.

The chain employs TRBV11-1 and TRBJ1-1; D unclear. Deletions cut 2 bases from V and 5 bases from J, with 6 bases between. From germline, CDR1 is SGHAT and CDR2 FQDESV (reference sequence). CDR3 length equals 12 residues. The CDR3 region is CASSLITTEAFF. The CDR3 nucleotides read TGTGCCAGCAGCTTAATTACGACTGAAGCTTTCTTT.

The gene calls are TRBV5-4 and TRBJ2-7; no firm D call. Trimming took off 2 bases at V and 5 bases at J, with 11 bases between the two ends. Germline lookup yields CDR1 SGHNT and CDR2 YYREEE (reference sequence). The CDR3 has 13 amino acids. The DNA for the CDR3 is TGTGCCAGCAGCTTCGTACCCCTCCACGAGCAGTACTTC. Protein: CASSFVPLHEQYF.

The rearrangement links TRBV7-6 to TRBJ2-5; TRBD1 or TRBD2 may be the D gene (5 bases each). V was pared by 1 base and J by 4 bases, with 13 bases between. Germline V gives CDR1 SGHVS, CDR2 FNYEAQ. This CDR3 is 15 amino acids long. The CDR3 region is CASSLVGGGGETQYF. The CDR3 DNA reads as TGTGCCAGCAGCTTAGTTGGCGGTGGGGGAGAGACCCAGTACTTC.

The chain is built from TRBV9 and TRBJ2-5; D is possibly TRBD1 or TRBD2 (7 bases each). The CDR3 sequence is 17 residues long. CDR1 is SGDLS, CDR2 YYNGEE, per germline. Trimming cost V 0 bases and J 5 bases, with 20 bases left between them. The CDR3 is CASSVDPQGGQKETQYF. CDR3 nucleotides: TGTGCCAGCAGCGTAGATCCCCAGGGGGGGCAGAAGGAGACCCAGTACTTC. The full variable domain, its missing parts supplied by reference TRBV9 and TRBJ2-5, is DSGVTQTPKHLITATGQRVTLRCSPRSGDLSVYWYQQSLDQGLQFLIQYYNGEERAKGNILERFSAQQFPDLHSELNLSSLELGDSALYFCASSVDPQGGQKETQYFGPGTRLLVL.

The chain carries TRBV5-6 and TRBJ1-4, with unresolved D. The CDR3 covers 13 residues. Germline lookup yields CDR1 SGHDT and CDR2 YYEEEE. V lost 2 bases, J lost 5 bases, and 7 bases lay in between. CDR3 DNA sequence: TGTGCCAGCAGCTTCGGATCGAATGAAAAACTGTTTTTT. It specifies CASSFGSNEKLFF.

J is TRBJ2-7 and V is TRBV28; D unresolved. V gave up 3 bases and J gave up 3 bases, with 6 bases separating them. The CDR3 runs 12 residues. Germline assignment: CDR1 MDHEN and CDR2 SYDVKM. As DNA, the CDR3 is TGTGCCAGCAGTTTGAGTTTCTACGAGCAGTACTTC. Translation gives CASSLSFYEQYF.

The rearrangement links TRBV28 to TRBJ2-3; TRBD1 might be the D (5 bases). The CDR3 has 22 residues. CDR1 is MDHEN, CDR2 SYDVKM, per germline. V was pared by 3 bases and J by 0 bases, with 31 bases between. CDR3 nucleotides: TGTGCCAGCAGTTTCCATGTGAGACAGAGCGTCCATTCCTGGCTTAGCACAGATACGCAGTATTTT. Protein product: CASSFHVRQSVHSWLSTDTQYF.

The rearrangement joins TRBV18 to TRBJ2-7; D is unresolved. This CDR3 is 11 amino acids long. In germline, CDR1 is KGHSH, CDR2 LQKENI. V lost 5 bases, J lost 8 bases, and 10 bases lay in between. The CDR3 DNA follows: TGTGCCAGCTCAAACCTGGACCAGCAGTACTTC. Protein: CASSNLDQQYF.

The chain carries TRBV6-1 and TRBJ1-1, with D uncertain. The CDR3 is made up of 15 amino acids. The V end was cut by 6 bases, the J end by 4 bases, with 18 bases between. Germline V gene lookup returns CDR1 MNHNS and CDR2 SASEGT. CDR3 in DNA: TGTGCCAGCAGCACCCGAGGCGGAGTAGGCACTGAAGCTTTCTTT. It specifies CASSTRGGVGTEAFF.